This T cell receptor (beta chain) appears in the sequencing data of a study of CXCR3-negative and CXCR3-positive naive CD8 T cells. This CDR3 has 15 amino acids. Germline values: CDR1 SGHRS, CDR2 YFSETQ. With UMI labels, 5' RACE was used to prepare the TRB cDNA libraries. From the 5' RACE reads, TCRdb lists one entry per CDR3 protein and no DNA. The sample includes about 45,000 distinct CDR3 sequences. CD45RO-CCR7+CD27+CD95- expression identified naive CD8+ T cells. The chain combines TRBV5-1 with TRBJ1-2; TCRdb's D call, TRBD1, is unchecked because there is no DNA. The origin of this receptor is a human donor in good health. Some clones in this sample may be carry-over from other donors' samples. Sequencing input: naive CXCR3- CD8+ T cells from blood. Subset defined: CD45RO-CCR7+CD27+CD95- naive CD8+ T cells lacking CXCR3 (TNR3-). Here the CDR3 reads CASSQPFQGAEGYTF.